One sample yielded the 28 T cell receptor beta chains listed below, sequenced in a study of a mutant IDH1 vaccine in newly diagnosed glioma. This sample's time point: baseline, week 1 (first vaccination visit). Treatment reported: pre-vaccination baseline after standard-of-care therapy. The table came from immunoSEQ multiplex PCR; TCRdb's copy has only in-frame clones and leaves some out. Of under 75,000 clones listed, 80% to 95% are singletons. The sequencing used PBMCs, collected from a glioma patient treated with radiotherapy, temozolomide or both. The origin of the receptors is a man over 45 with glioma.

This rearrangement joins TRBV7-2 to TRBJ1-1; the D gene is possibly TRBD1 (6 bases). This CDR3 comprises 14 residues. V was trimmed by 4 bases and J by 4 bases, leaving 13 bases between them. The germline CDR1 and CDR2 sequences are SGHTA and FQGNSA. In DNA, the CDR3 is TGTGCCAGCAGCTCGGACAGACTAACCACTGAAGCTTTCTTT. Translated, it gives CASSSDRLTTEAFF.

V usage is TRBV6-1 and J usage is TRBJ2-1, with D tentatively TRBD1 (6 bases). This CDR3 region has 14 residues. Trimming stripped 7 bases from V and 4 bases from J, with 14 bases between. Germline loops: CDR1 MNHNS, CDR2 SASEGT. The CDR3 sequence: CASTDRLKYNEQFF. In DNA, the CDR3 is TGTGCCAGCACGGACAGACTTAAATACAATGAGCAGTTCTTC.

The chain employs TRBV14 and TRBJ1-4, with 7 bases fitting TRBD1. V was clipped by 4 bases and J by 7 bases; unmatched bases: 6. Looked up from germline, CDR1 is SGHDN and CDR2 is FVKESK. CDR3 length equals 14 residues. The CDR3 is CASSRQTGSEKLFF. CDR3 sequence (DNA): TGTGCCAGCAGCCGTCAGACAGGGTCTGAAAAACTGTTTTTT.

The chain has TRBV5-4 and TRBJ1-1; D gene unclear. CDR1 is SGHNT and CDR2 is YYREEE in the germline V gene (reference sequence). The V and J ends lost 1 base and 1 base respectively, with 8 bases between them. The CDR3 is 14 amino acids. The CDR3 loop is CASSLPESNTEAFF. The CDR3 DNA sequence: TGTGCCAGCAGCTTGCCAGAATCGAACACTGAAGCTTTCTTT.

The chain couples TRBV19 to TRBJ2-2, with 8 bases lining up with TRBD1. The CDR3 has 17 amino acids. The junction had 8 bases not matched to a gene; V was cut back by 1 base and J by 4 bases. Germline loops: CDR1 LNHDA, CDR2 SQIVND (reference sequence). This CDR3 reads CASSIVARGTGTGELFF. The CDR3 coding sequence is TGTGCCAGTAGTATAGTCGCCCGCGGGACAGGCACCGGGGAGCTGTTTTTT.

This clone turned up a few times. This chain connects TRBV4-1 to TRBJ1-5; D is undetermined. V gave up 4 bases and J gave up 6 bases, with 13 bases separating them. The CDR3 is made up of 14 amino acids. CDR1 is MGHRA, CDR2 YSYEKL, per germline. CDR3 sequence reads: CASSPSDSGQPQHF. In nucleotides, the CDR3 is TGCGCCAGCAGCCCATCCGACTCAGGTCAGCCCCAGCATTTT.

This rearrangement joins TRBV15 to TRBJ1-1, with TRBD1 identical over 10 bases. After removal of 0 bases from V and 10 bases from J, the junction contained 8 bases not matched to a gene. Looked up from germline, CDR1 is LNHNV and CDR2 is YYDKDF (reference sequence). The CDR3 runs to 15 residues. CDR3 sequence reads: CATSRETGTGALAFF. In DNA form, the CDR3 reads TGTGCCACCAGCAGAGAGACCGGGACAGGGGCCCTAGCTTTCTTT. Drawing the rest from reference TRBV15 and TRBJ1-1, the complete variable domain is DAMVIQNPRYQVTQFGKPVTLSCSQTLNHNVMYWYQQKSSQAPKLLFHYYDKDFNNEADTPDNFQSRRPNTSFCFLDIRSPGLGDTAMYLCATSRETGTGALAFFGQGTRLTVV.

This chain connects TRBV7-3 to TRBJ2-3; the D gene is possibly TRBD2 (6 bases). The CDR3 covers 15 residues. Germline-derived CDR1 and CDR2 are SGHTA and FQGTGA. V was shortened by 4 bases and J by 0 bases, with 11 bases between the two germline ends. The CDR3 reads CASSSSSASTDTQYF. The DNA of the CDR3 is TGTGCCAGCAGCTCTTCTAGCGCCAGCACAGATACGCAGTATTTT.

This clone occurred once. CDR3 nucleotide sequence: TGCGCCAGCAGCTTGGCCAGGGCTCTCAATGAGCAGTTCTTC. Amino acid sequence: CASSLARALNEQFF. The chain combines TRBV5-1 with TRBJ2-1; D is perhaps TRBD1 (5 bases). There are 14 residues in the CDR3. Germline V gene sequence: CDR1 SGHRS, CDR2 YFSETQ. V lost 0 bases to trimming and J lost 6 bases, with 10 bases between them.

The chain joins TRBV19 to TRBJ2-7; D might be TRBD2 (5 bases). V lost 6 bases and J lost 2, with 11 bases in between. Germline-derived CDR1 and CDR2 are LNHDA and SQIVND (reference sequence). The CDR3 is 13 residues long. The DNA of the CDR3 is TGTGCCAGTAGCGGCAGGAGGACCTACGAGCAGTACTTC. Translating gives CASSGRRTYEQYF.

CDR3 DNA sequence: TGTGCCACTTCCCCGACCATTCTTCACGGTCAGCCCCAGCATTTT. Protein product: CATSPTILHGQPQHF. This chain connects TRBV19 to TRBJ1-5; D gene ambiguous. There are 15 residues in the CDR3. Germline V gene sequence: CDR1 LNHDA, CDR2 SQIVND (reference sequence). V was clipped by 10 bases and J by 6 bases, with 22 bases between them.

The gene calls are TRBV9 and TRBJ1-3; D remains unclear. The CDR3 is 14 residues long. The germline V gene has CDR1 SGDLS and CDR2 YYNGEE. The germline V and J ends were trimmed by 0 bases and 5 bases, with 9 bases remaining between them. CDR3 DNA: TGTGCCAGCAGCGTAGACGGCGAGAGAAACACCATATATTTT. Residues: CASSVDGERNTIYF.

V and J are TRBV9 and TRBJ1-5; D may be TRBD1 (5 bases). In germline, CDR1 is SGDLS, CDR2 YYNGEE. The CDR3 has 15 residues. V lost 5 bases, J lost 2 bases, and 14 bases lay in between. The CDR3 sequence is CASSDGRDGNQPQHF. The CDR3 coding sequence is TGTGCCAGCAGTGACGGGAGGGACGGCAATCAGCCCCAGCATTTT.

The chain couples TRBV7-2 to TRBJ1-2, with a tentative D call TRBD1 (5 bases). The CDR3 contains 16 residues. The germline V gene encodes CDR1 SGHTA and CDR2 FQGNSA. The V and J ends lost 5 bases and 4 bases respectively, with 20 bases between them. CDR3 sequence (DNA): TGTGCCAGCAGCCCCACGGCTCCTGGGGCCGCCTATGGCTACACCTTC. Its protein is CASSPTAPGAAYGYTF. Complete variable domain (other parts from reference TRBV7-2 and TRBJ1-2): GAGVSQSPSNKVTEKGKDVELRCDPISGHTALYWYRQSLGQGLEFLIYFQGNSAPDKSGLPSDRFSAERTGGSVSTLTIQRTQQEDSAVYLCASSPTAPGAAYGYTFGSGTRLTVV.

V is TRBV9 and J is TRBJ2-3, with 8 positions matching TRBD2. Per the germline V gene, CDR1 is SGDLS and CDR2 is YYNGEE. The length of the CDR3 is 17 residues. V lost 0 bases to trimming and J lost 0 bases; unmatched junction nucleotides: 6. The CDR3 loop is CASSVGHASGSTDTQYF. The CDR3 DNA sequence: TGTGCCAGCAGCGTAGGTCATGCTAGCGGGAGCACAGATACGCAGTATTTT.

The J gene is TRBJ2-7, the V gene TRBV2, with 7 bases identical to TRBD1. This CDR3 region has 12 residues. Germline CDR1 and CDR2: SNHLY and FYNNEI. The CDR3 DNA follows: TGTTTGGGACAGAAGAATTCCTACGAGCAGTACTTC. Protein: CLGQKNSYEQYF.

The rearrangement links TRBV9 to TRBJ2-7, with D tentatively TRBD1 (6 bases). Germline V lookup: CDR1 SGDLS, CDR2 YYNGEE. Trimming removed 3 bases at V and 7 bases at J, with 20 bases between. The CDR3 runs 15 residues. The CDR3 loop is CASSATGPSTGEQYF. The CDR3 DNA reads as TGTGCCAGCAGCGCAACAGGGCCCTCCACGGGGGAGCAGTACTTC.

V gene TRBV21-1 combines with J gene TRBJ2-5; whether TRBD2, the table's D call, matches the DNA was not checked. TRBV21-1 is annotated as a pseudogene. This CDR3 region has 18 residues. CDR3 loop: CASSMNPRSSGREETQYF. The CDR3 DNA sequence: TGTGCCAGCAGCATGAATCCGCGGTCTAGCGGGAGAGAAGAGACCCAGTACTTC.

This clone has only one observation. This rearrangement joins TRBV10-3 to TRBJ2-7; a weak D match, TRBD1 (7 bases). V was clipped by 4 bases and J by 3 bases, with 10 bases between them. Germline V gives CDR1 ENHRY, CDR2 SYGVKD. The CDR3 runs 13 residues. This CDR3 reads CAISGGTDYEQYF. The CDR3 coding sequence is TGTGCCATCAGTGGCGGGACAGACTACGAGCAGTACTTC.

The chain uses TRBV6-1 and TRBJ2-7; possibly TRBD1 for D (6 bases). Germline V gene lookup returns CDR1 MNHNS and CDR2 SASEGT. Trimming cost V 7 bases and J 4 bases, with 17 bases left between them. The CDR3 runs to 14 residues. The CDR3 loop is CASIPGHLRYEQYF. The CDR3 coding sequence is TGTGCCAGCATCCCGGGACACTTACGATACGAGCAGTACTTC.

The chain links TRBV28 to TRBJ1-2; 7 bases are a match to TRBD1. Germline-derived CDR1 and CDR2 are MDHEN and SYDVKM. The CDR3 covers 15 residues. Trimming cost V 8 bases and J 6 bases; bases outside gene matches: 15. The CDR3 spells CASLGLSGQRDGYTF. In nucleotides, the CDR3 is TGTGCCAGCCTGGGTCTCTCGGGACAGAGAGATGGCTACACCTTC.

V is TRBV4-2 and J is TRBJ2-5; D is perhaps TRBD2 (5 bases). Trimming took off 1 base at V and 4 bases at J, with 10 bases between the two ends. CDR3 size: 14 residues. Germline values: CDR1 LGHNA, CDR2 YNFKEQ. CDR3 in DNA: TGTGCCAGCAGCCAAGCCACGGAGGTAGAGACCCAGTACTTC. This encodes CASSQATEVETQYF.

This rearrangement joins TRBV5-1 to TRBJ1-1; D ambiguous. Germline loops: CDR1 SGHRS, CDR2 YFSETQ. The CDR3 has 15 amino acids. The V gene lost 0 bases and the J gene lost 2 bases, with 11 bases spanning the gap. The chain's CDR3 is CASSLAVGRNTEAFF. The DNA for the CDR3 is TGCGCCAGCAGCTTGGCCGTCGGAAGAAACACTGAAGCTTTCTTT.

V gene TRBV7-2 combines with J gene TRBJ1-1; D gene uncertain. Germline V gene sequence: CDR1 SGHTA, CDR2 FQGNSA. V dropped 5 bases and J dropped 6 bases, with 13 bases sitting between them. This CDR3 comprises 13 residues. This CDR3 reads CASSLQFGAEAFF. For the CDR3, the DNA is TGTGCCAGCAGCCTGCAGTTCGGCGCTGAAGCTTTCTTT.

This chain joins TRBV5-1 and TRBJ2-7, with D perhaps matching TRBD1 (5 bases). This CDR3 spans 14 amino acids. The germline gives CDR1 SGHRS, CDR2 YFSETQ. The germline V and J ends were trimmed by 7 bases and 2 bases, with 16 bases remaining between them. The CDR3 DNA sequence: TGCGCCAGCCCCCAGGCTCAGGGTGCCTACGAGCAGTACTTC. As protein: CASPQAQGAYEQYF.

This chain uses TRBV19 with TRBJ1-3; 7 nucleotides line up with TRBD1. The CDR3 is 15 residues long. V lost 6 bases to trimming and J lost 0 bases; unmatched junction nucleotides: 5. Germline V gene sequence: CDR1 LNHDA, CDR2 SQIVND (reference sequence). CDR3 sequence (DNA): TGTGCCAGTAGAACGACAGGGCACTCTGGAAACACCATATATTTT. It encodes CASRTTGHSGNTIYF.

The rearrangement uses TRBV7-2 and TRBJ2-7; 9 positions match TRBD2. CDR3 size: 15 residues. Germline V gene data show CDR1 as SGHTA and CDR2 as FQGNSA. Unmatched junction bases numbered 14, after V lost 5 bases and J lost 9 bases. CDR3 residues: CASSAPTGRGGGQYF. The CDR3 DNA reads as TGTGCCAGCAGCGCCCCGACCGGGCGGGGGGGTGGGCAGTACTTC.

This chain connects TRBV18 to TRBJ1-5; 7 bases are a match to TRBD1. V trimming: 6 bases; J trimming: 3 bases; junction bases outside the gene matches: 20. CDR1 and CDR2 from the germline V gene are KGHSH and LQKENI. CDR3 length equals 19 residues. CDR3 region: CASSRGAPGETGDNQPQHF. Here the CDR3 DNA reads TGTGCCAGCTCTCGGGGGGCGCCGGGGGAAACAGGGGACAATCAGCCCCAGCATTTT.